A selection of T cell receptor beta chains follows, all from one sample in a study of blood T cell repertoires in COVID-19. Measured with immunoSEQ multiplex PCR; TCRdb has only the in-frame clones, and not every one. The table has 400,000 to 550,000 clones, roughly 91% seen once. The sample taken for sequencing was peripheral blood. The receptors derive from a woman younger than 45 with acute or convalescent COVID-19. Each CDR3 is given with its conserved first and last residue. Fields, in order: clone size, V gene, D gene, J gene, CDR3 protein, CDR3 DNA. The D gene is left open where the match is weak. Where a row states a size, it is once, few, many or the class of an expanded clone; other rows omit it.

size: once
V: TRBV2
D: TRBD2
J: TRBJ2-2
CDR3: CASSLAGGGTGELFF
DNA: TGTGCCAGCAGCCTAGCGGGGGGGGGCACCGGGGAGCTGTTTTTT

size: NA
V: TRBV4-1
D: NA
J: TRBJ2-3
CDR3: CASSRATRTTDTQYF
DNA: TGCGCCAGCAGTAGGGCAACTAGAACAACAGATACGCAGTATTTT

size: NA
V: TRBV19
D: TRBD1
J: TRBJ2-1
CDR3: CASNSRDRAHEQFF
DNA: TGTGCCAGTAATTCCCGGGACAGGGCCCATGAGCAGTTCTTC

size: NA
V: TRBV15
D: NA
J: TRBJ2-5
CDR3: CATSRHAGGGVTQYF
DNA: TGTGCCACCAGCAGGCACGCCGGTGGTGGTGTGACCCAGTACTTC

size: NA
V: TRBV11-2
D: NA
J: TRBJ1-5
CDR3: CASSLEVGGAGQPQHF
DNA: TGTGCCAGCAGCTTAGAAGTCGGGGGGGCTGGTCAGCCCCAGCATTTT

size: NA
V: TRBV7-9
D: NA
J: TRBJ1-5
CDR3: CASSLDSTYQPQHF
DNA: TGTGCCAGCAGCTTAGACAGCACCTATCAGCCCCAGCATTTT

size: NA
V: TRBV19
D: NA
J: TRBJ2-5
CDR3: CATQGSGLMQETQYF
DNA: TGTGCCACACAGGGTTCTGGGCTGATGCAAGAGACCCAGTACTTC

size: once
V: TRBV10-1
D: NA
J: TRBJ2-3
CDR3: CASSPVSGTDTQYF
DNA: TGCGCCAGCAGTCCCGTCTCTGGCACAGATACGCAGTATTTT

size: NA
V: TRBV5-1
D: TRBD2
J: TRBJ2-1
CDR3: CASRTQRGTYNEQFF
DNA: TGCGCCAGCAGAACCCAGCGGGGGACATACAATGAGCAGTTCTTC

size: NA
V: TRBV5-1
D: NA
J: TRBJ2-1
CDR3: CASSLTRGSSRGPYNEQFF
DNA: TGCGCCAGCAGCTTAACTAGGGGGTCGTCAAGGGGCCCCTACAATGAGCAGTTCTTC

size: NA
V: TRBV27
D: TRBD1
J: TRBJ1-6
CDR3: CASRGQGTPLHF
DNA: TGTGCCAGCAGGGGACAGGGCACACCCCTCCACTTT

size: NA
V: TRBV27
D: NA
J: TRBJ2-7
CDR3: CASSSLDTASYEQYF
DNA: TGTGCCAGCAGTTCCTTAGACACCGCCTCCTACGAGCAGTACTTC

size: NA
V: TRBV30
D: TRBD1
J: TRBJ1-3
CDR3: CAWSGTYPGTGKRSGNTIYF
DNA: TGTGCCTGGAGTGGTACCTACCCCGGGACAGGAAAAAGATCTGGAAACACCATATATTTT

size: NA
V: TRBV7-7
D: NA
J: TRBJ1-1
CDR3: CASSLSVGTEAFF
DNA: TGTGCCAGCAGCTTAAGTGTCGGTACTGAAGCTTTCTTT

size: NA
V: TRBV29-1
D: NA
J: TRBJ1-5
CDR3: CSVEVQSNQPQHF
DNA: TGCAGCGTTGAAGTGCAGTCTAATCAGCCCCAGCATTTT

size: NA
V: TRBV2
D: TRBD2
J: TRBJ2-7
CDR3: CASSGDSERGYSYEQYF
DNA: TGTGCCAGCAGTGGGGACTCGGAGCGGGGCTACTCCTACGAGCAGTACTTC

size: NA
V: TRBV29-1
D: NA
J: TRBJ2-1
CDR3: CSVDNRLRRLNEQFF
DNA: TGCAGCGTTGATAATCGGCTGCGCAGACTAAATGAGCAGTTCTTC

size: once
V: TRBV2
D: TRBD1
J: TRBJ2-7
CDR3: CASMRGGQLYEQYF
DNA: TGTGCCAGCATGCGAGGGGGACAGCTCTACGAGCAGTACTTC

size: NA
V: TRBV25-1
D: NA
J: TRBJ1-2
CDR3: CASSEYFGKYTF
DNA: TGTGCCAGCAGTGAATACTTCGGGAAGTACACCTTC

size: NA
V: TRBV7-2
D: NA
J: TRBJ2-7
CDR3: CASSLDGGTGYEQYF
DNA: TGTGCCAGCAGCTTAGATGGCGGGACCGGATACGAGCAGTACTTC

size: NA
V: TRBV4-1
D: TRBD1
J: TRBJ1-1
CDR3: CASSQGPFHRGKTEAFF
DNA: TGCGCCAGCAGCCAAGGTCCCTTCCACAGGGGAAAGACTGAAGCTTTCTTT

size: few
V: TRBV5-1
D: NA
J: TRBJ1-1
CDR3: CASREVPQGAEAFF
DNA: TGCGCCAGCAGGGAGGTCCCACAGGGCGCTGAAGCTTTCTTT

size: NA
V: TRBV19
D: TRBD2
J: TRBJ2-1
CDR3: CASRKLAGGHSSYNEQFF
DNA: TGTGCCAGTAGGAAACTAGCGGGGGGGCACTCCTCCTACAATGAGCAGTTCTTC